The rows below give T cell receptor beta chains drawn from one sample of a study of T cell changes during pregnancy in multiple sclerosis. The protocol was immunoSEQ multiplex PCR, while the TCRdb copy is restricted to in-frame clones and leaves out a portion. The profile shows tens of thousands of clones, 90% to 95% of them singletons. Specimen: peripheral blood, collected in the second trimester of pregnancy. These receptors all stem from a female donor with multiple sclerosis, enrolled in a pregnancy study. The CDR3 runs from the conserved cysteine through the conserved F or W. The order of the fields is clone size, V gene, D gene, J gene, CDR3 DNA, CDR3 protein. The D gene is left open where the match is weak. The size of a clone is reported for some rows only, either as once, few or many, or as a class for expanded clones.

-	TRBV2	-	TRBJ2-3	TGTGCCAGCAGTGGCCAGCGGACTAGCACAGATACGCAGTATTTT	CASSGQRTSTDTQYF
-	TRBV27	TRBD2	TRBJ2-3	TGTGCCAGCAGTTTTTTTGCGGGAGCAGATACGCAGTATTTT	CASSFFAGADTQYF
-	TRBV2	-	TRBJ1-1	TGTGCCAGCAGCGCGACAGAAAACACTGAAGCTTTCTTT	CASSATENTEAFF
-	TRBV7-8	-	TRBJ2-7	TGTGCCAGCAGCTTGGCGCCGACACCCCGCACCTACGAGCAGTACTTC	CASSLAPTPRTYEQYF
-	TRBV28	-	TRBJ2-2	TGTGCCAGCAGCTGGGGAGGAAGCACCGGGGAGCTGTTTTTT	CASSWGGSTGELFF
-	TRBV7-3	-	TRBJ2-3	TGTGCCAGCAGCCTTACATCGTCCAGCACAGATACGCAGTATTTT	CASSLTSSSTDTQYF
-	TRBV10-3	TRBD1	TRBJ1-2	TGTGCCATCAGTGGTCAGGGGGCGGACTATGGCTACACCTTC	CAISGQGADYGYTF
-	TRBV5-3	TRBD2	TRBJ2-7	TGTGCCAGAAGCAAGATCGGGACTAGCGGGGGTTACTGTTTCGAGCAGTACTTC	CARSKIGTSGGYCFEQYF
-	TRBV19	TRBD2	TRBJ2-1	TGTGCCAGTAGCCTTACCGGGACTAATAATGAGCAGTTCTTC	CASSLTGTNNEQFF
-	TRBV10-3	TRBD2	TRBJ2-7	TGTGCCATCAGTGATTCAGGACTAGCGGGAGGCTACGAGCAGTACTTC	CAISDSGLAGGYEQYF
-	TRBV27	TRBD2	TRBJ2-1	TGTGCCAGCAGTTTGTCAGCGGGAGTGGTCAATGAGCAGTTCTTC	CASSLSAGVVNEQFF
-	TRBV5-1	TRBD1	TRBJ1-1	TGCGCCAGTAGAATGGACAGGGGAACTGAAGCTTTCTTT	CASRMDRGTEAFF
once	TRBV6-5	-	TRBJ1-1	TGTGCCAGCAGTTACTCCCACACGAACACTGAAGCTTTCTTT	CASSYSHTNTEAFF
-	TRBV5-4	-	TRBJ1-1	TGTGCCAGCAGCTTTATGTTGGCGGGGAACACTGAAGCTTTCTTT	CASSFMLAGNTEAFF
once	TRBV2	TRBD2	TRBJ2-5	TGTGCCAGCAGTGAACCCACTAGCGGACAAGAGACCCAGTACTTC	CASSEPTSGQETQYF
-	TRBV5-1	-	TRBJ1-3	TGCGCCAGCAGCCCTTCACTCTCTGGAAACACCATATATTTT	CASSPSLSGNTIYF
-	TRBV7-6	TRBD2	TRBJ2-1	TGTGCCAGCAGCTTAACAGCGGGAGGTGCCTACAATGAGCAGTTCTTC	CASSLTAGGAYNEQFF
-	TRBV27	TRBD2	TRBJ2-2	TGTGCCAGCAGTTTACGAGCGGGAGGAAGGAACACCGGGGAGCTGTTTTTT	CASSLRAGGRNTGELFF
-	TRBV18	TRBD1	TRBJ2-6	TGTGCCAGCTCACGCCTAGGGGGCCTCAGCTCTGGGGCCAACGTCCTGACTTTC	CASSRLGGLSSGANVLTF
-	TRBV27	-	TRBJ2-3	TGTGCCAGCAGTCCTATCGTAACCTTATACACAGATACGCAGTATTTT	CASSPIVTLYTDTQYF
-	TRBV30	-	TRBJ2-3	TGTGCCTGGAGTGAATACAATACAGATACGCAGTATTTT	CAWSEYNTDTQYF
-	TRBV6-5	-	TRBJ2-7	TGTGCCAGCAGTCCAAATGTAGGAGCAGTGTACGAGCAGTACTTC	CASSPNVGAVYEQYF